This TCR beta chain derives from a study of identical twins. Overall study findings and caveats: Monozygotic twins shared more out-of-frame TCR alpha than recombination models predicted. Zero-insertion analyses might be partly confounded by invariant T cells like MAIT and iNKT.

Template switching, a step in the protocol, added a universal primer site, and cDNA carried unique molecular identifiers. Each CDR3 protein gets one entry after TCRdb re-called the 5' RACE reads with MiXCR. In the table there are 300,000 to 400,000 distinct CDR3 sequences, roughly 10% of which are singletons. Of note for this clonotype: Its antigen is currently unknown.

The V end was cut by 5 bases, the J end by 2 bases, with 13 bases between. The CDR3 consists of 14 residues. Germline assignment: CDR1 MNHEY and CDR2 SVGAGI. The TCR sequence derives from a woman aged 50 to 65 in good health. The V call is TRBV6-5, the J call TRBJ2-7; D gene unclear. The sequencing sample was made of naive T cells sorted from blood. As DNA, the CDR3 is TGTGCCAGCAGTCCACTTGTAGCAGCCTACGAGCAGTACTTC. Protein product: CASSPLVAAYEQYF.